This section outlines one T cell receptor (beta chain) sequence together with its context. This clone's antigen is unknown. Per-base quality was not reported, and no clone a single base away is much larger than it. This record belongs to a study of hypomethylating agent response in myelodysplastic syndrome (dated by TCRdb to the early 2020s). Study-wide context: The hypomethylating agent given was azacitidine in about 75% of the 11 patients and decitabine in 3 of 11 patients. Among the myelodysplastic syndrome patients in the cohort, 9 were male and 2 were female. About 6 patients had a response of complete response or hematologic improvement, and roughly five patients did not respond. Patients had a mean age of about 76 +/- 6.4 years, and a diploid cytogenetic profile was the most common. The mutation found most frequently was TET2, which appeared in about 50% of the 11 patients. Response was defined as complete response or hematologic improvement, and patients meeting neither criterion were classed as non-responders.

Libraries were constructed by the immunoSEQ multiplex PCR assay. Each sample was run at survey resolution as two replicates of around 200 ng apiece, for a total of 400 ng of DNA. Rearranged TCRB sequences in genomic DNA were detected with the hsTCRB kit using multiplex PCR primers targeting V and J genes. The CDR3 region was amplified in a first PCR of around 34 cycles using the QIAGEN Multiplex PCR Kit. A second PCR of roughly 8 cycles attached sample barcodes and Illumina adapters to each replicate. Pooled libraries were quantified using a QuantStudio 6 and the KAPA library quantification kit. Around 15 pM of pooled libraries was sequenced on an Illumina MiSeq using 156-cycle single-end reads and a 15-cycle index read. In the paper's pipeline: Of roughly 170,000 unique clonotypes, 1.5% to 2% were flagged by VDJdb annotation as previously reported viral-epitope-specific. The immunoSEQ Data Assistant and immunoSEQ Analyzer turned the raw reads into TCRB repertoires that were normalized and annotated. Clonotype analysis used the immunarch R package version 0.6.5 and BioAnalyzer. Richness was estimated after downsampling every repertoire to the clone count of the smallest repertoire. Clonotypes were classified as expanded, contracted or novel by Fisher's exact tests, with novel defined as zero frequency before treatment. GLIPH2 clustered significantly changed CDR3 beta sequences using simulation_depth=1000 and kmer_min_depth=3, excluding CDR3s shorter than five residues. Not all clones reach the TCRdb copy of this immuneACCESS table, which keeps in-frame sequences only. Checked studies attribute under half of the gap to unresolved V genes and leave the rest unexplained. V, J and clone size were drawn from that table, and D and trimming were deduced from the DNA. Within this sample are about 5,700 clones, with roughly 85% of them counted one time only. The top ten hold 9.5% to 13% of the sample.

T-cell subsets were not sorted, and bulk bone marrow was analyzed instead. TCR beta CDR3 regions were immunosequenced from bone marrow of about twelve myelodysplastic syndrome patients before and after hypomethylating agent therapy. For longitudinal repertoire tracking, every patient provided one baseline bone marrow and two to three bone marrows collected at different post-treatment timepoints. Whole bone marrow served as the source for genomic DNA extraction, with DNA quality checked using TapeStation, NanoDrop OneC and PicoGreen assays. Reading from cysteine to phenylalanine, the CDR3 counts 15 amino acids. Only the CDR3 region is kept as DNA, spanning 45 bases read in frame from base 1. The germline V gene (reference sequence) gives CDR1 as SEHNR and CDR2 as FQNEAQ. V is cut by 1 base and J by 4 bases, and the space between the germline ends is 11 bases. Results and caveats for the whole study, not just this receptor: Whether the shared GLIPH2 clusters possibly recognize novel MDS antigens was not confirmed and still needs to be tested experimentally. Only approximately ten patients were analyzed, so the cohort was small. Richness, rarefaction diversity and clonality did not change significantly after hypomethylating agent treatment, across all patients or within response groups. Novel clonotypes were found to emerge more often in responders, whereas more contracted clonotypes were observed in non-responders after treatment. Age matching of healthy control donors to MDS patients was not performed, and the MDS versus healthy comparison could have been impacted by this lack of age matching.

The receptor chain draws on TRBV7-9 and TRBJ2-1; no D gene can be assigned with confidence. The origin of this receptor is a human donor with myelodysplastic syndrome. This material consisted of bone marrow, taken before or after starting hypomethylating agent treatment for myelodysplastic syndrome (not recorded which). The CDR3 protein: CASSLERWGYNEQFF. The nucleotide sequence is TGTGCCAGCAGCTTAGAGCGATGGGGATACAATGAGCAGTTCTTC. Where the CDR3 stops, the reference TRBV7-9 and TRBJ2-1 genes take over; the full variable domain is DTGVSQNPRHKITKRGQNVTFRCDPISEHNRLYWYRQTLGQGPEFLTYFQNEAQLEKSRLLSDRFSAERPKGSFSTLEIQRTEQGDSAMYLCASSLERWGYNEQFFGPGTRLTVL.